What follows is one T cell receptor beta chain and its context. V was cut by 4 bases and J by 0 bases, with 8 bases left in between. Germline V CDR1 and CDR2: SQVTM, ANQGSEA. The CDR3 length is 13 residues. This sample was taken from a study of blood T cell repertoires in COVID-19. This table comes from immunoSEQ multiplex PCR, and its TCRdb copy is limited to in-frame clones, with some not included. The repertoire consists of roughly 69,000 clones, with around 90% occurring once and the leading ten covering about 5%. This chain links TRBV29-1 with TRBJ2-3; perhaps TRBD2 as D (5 bases). The sequencing sample was made of peripheral blood. This receptor was identified in a human donor in a cohort sampled during active COVID-19. CDR3 in DNA: TGCAGCGTTGCCCGGGGTAGCACAGATACGCAGTATTTT. Translation gives CSVARGSTDTQYF.